The entry that follows covers one T cell receptor beta chain sequence. This CDR3 is built from 16 residues. Germline V CDR1 and CDR2: MDHEN, SYDVKM. Trimming removed 1 base at V and 0 bases at J, with 13 bases between. Up to 2 weeks before entering the study, exposed participants had met a COVID-19 case. The assay was immunoSEQ multiplex PCR, and TCRdb's table has in-frame clones only and misses some. The sample includes under 400,000 clones, 88% seen only once; the top ten take about 0.94%. The data originate from a study of blood T cell repertoires in COVID-19. Sequencing was carried out using PBMCs or T cells enriched from blood (not recorded which). This clonotype originated in a woman in her 30s who had been exposed to COVID-19. The chain is built from TRBV28 and TRBJ2-7; possibly TRBD1 for D (6 bases). The CDR3 spells CASSLSQGTHSYEQYF. For the CDR3, the DNA is TGTGCCAGCAGTTTATCGCAGGGGACCCACTCCTACGAGCAGTACTTC.